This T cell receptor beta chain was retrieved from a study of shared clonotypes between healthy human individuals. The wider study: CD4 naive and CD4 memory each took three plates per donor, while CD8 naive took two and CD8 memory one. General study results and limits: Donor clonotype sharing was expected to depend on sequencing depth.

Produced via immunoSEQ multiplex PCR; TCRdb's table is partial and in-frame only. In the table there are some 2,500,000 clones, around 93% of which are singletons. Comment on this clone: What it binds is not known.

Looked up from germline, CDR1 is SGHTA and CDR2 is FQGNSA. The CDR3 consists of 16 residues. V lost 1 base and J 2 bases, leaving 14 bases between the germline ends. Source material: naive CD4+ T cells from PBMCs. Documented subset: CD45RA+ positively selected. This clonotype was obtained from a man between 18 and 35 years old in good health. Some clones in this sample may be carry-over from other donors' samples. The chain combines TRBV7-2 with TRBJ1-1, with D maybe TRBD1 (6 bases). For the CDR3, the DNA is TGTGCCAGCAGCTTAGACCCGCCCGGGACAAACACTGAAGCTTTCTTT. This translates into CASSLDPPGTNTEAFF.